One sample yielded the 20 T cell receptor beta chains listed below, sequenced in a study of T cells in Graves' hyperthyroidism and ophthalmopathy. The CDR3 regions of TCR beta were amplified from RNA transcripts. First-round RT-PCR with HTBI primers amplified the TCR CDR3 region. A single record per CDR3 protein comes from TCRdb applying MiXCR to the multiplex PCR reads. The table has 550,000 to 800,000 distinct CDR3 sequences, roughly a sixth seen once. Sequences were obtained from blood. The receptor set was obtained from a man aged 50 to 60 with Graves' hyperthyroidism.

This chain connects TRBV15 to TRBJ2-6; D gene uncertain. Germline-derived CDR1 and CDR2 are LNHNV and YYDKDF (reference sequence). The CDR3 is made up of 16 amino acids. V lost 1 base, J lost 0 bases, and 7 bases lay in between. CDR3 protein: CATSRVPGSGANVLTF. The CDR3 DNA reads TGTGCCACCAGCAGAGTACCAGGCTCTGGGGCCAACGTCCTGACTTTC.

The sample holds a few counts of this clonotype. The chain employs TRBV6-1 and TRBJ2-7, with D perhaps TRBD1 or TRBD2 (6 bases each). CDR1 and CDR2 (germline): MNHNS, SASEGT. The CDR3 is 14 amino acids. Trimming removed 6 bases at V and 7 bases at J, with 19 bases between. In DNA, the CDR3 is TGTGCCAGCAGATCAATCCGAGGGGGGCTAGAGCAGTACTTC. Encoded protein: CASRSIRGGLEQYF.

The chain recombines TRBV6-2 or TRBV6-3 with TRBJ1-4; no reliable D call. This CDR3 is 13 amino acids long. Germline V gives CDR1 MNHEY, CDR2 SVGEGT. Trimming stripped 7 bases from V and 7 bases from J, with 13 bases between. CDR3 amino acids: CASNDRKSEKLFF. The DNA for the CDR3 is TGTGCCAGCAACGACCGAAAGAGTGAAAAACTGTTTTTT.

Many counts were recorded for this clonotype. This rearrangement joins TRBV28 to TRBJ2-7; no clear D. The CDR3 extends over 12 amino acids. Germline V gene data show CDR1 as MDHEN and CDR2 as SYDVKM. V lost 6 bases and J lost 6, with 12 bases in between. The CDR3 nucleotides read TGTGCCAGCAGGAGTACAGCCGGCGAGCAGTACTTC. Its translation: CASRSTAGEQYF.

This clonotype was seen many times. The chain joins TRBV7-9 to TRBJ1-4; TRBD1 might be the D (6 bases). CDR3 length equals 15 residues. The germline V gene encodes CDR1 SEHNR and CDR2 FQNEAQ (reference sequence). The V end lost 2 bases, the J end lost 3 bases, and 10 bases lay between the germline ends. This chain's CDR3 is CASSLRGLANEKLFF. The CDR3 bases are TGTGCCAGCAGCTTACGGGGGCTAGCTAATGAAAAACTGTTTTTT. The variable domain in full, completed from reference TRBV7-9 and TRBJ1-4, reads DTGVSQNPRHKITKRGQNVTFRCDPISEHNRLYWYRQTLGQGPEFLTYFQNEAQLEKSRLLSDRFSAERPKGSFSTLEIQRTEQGDSAMYLCASSLRGLANEKLFFGSGTQLSVL.

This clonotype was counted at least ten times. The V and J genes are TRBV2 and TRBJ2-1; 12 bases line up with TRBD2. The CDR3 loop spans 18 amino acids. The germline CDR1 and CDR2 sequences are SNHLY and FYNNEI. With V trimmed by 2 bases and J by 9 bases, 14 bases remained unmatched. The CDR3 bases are TGTGCCAGCAGTGAACTATGGGGTCTAGCGGGAGGGCCCAGTGAGCAGTTCTTC. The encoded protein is CASSELWGLAGGPSEQFF.

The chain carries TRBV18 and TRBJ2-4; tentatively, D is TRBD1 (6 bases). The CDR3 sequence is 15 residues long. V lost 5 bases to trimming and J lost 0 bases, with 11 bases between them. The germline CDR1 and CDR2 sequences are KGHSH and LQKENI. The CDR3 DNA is TGTGCCAGCTCAACAGTACAGGGAGCCAAAAACATTCAGTACTTC. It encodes CASSTVQGAKNIQYF.

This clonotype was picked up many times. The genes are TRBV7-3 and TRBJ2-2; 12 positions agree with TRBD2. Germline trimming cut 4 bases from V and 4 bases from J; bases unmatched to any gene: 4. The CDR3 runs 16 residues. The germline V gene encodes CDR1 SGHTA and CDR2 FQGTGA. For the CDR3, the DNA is TGTGCCAGCAGCTCTACTAGCGGGAGGCTCACCGGGGAGCTGTTTTTT. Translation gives CASSSTSGRLTGELFF.

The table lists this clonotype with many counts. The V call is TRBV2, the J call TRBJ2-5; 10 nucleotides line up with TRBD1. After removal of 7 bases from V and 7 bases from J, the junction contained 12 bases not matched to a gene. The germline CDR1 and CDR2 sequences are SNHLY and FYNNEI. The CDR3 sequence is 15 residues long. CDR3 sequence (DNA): TGTGCCAGCACCGCTGACAGGGGGCTGGTTGGGACCCAGTACTTC. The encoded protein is CASTADRGLVGTQYF.

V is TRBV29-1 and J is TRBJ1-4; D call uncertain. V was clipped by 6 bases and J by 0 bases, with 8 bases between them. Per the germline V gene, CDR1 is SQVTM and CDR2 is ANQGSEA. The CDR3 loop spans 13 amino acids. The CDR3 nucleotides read TGCAGCGTCAGCGATCCAACTAATGAAAAACTGTTTTTT. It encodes CSVSDPTNEKLFF.

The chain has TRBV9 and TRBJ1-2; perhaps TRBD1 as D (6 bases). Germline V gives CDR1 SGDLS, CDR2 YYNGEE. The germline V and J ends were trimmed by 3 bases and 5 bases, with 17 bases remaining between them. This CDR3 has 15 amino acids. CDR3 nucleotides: TGTGCCAGCAGCGCCCCCGAGACAGGAGTATATGGCTACACCTTC. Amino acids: CASSAPETGVYGYTF.

The CDR3 region is CASSMTGGQDEQYF. DNA for the CDR3: TGCGCCAGCAGCATGACAGGGGGCCAGGACGAGCAGTACTTC. The chain joins TRBV5-1 to TRBJ2-7; 10 bases match TRBD1. V lost 4 bases to trimming and J lost 5 bases; unmatched junction nucleotides: 6. Per germline, CDR1 SGHRS and CDR2 YFSETQ. CDR3 length: 14 residues.

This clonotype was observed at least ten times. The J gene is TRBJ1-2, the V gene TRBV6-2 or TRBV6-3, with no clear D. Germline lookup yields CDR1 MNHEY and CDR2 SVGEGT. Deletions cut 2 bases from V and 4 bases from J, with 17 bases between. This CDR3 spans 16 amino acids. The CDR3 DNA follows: TGTGCCAGCAGTTACGGCGGGCCCGTTTCTGGCTATGGCTACACCTTC. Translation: CASSYGGPVSGYGYTF.

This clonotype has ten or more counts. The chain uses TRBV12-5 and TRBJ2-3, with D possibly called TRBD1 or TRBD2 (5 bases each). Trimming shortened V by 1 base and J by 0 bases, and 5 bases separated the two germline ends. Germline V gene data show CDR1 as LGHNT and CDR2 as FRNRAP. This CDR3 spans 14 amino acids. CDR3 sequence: CASGLGGSTDTQYF. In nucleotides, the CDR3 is TGTGCTAGTGGTTTGGGGGGGAGCACAGATACGCAGTATTTT.

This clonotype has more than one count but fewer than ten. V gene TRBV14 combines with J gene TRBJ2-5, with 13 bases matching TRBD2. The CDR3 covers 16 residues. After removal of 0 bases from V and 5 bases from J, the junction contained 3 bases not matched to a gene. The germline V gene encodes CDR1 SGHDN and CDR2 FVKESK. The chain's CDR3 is CASSQDRTSGSETQYF. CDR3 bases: TGTGCCAGCAGCCAAGATCGGACTAGCGGGAGTGAGACCCAGTACTTC.

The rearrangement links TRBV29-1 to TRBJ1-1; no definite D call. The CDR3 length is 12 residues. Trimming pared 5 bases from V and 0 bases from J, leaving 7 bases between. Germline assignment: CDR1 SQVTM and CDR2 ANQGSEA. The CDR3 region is CSVQTVNTEAFF. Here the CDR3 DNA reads TGCAGCGTTCAGACGGTGAACACTGAAGCTTTCTTT. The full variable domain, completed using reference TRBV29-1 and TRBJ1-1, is SAVISQKPSRDICQRGTSLTIQCQVDSQVTMMFWYRQQPGQSLTLIATANQGSEATYESGFVIDKFPISRPNLTFSTLTVSNMSPEDSSIYLCSVQTVNTEAFFGQGTRLTVV.

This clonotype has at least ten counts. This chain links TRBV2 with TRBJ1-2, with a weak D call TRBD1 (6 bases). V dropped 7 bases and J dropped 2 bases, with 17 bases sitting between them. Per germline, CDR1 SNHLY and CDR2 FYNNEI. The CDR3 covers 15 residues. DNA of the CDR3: TGTGCCAGCATTCCTTTGGACAGCGTAAACTATGGCTACACCTTC. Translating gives CASIPLDSVNYGYTF.

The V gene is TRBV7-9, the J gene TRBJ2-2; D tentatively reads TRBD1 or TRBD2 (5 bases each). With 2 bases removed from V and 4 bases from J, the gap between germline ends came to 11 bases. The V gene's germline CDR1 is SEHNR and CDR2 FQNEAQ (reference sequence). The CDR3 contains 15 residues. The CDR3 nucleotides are TGTGCCAGCAGCTTAAGGCTCGGGGCCACCGGGGAGCTGTTTTTT. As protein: CASSLRLGATGELFF.

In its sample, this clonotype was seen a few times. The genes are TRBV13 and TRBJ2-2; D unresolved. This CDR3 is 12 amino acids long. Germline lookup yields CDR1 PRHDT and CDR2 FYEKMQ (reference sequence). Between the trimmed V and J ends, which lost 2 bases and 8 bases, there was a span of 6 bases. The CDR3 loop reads CASSLSYGELFF. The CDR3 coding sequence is TGTGCCAGCAGCTTATCATATGGGGAGCTGTTTTTT.

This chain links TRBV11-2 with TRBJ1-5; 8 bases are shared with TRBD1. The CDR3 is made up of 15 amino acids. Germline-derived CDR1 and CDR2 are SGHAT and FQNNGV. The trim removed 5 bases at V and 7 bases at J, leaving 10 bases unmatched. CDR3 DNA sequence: TGTGCCAGCAGCCCCGGACAGGGTGGTGACCAGCCCCAGCATTTT. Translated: CASSPGQGGDQPQHF. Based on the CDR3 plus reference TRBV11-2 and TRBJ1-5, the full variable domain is EAGVAQSPRYKIIEKRQSVAFWCNPISGHATLYWYQQILGQGPKLLIQFQNNGVVDDSQLPKDRFSAERLKGVDSTLKIQPAKLEDSAVYLCASSPGQGGDQPQHFGDGTRLSIL.